This T cell receptor beta chain originates from a study of identical twins. Study-wide findings and caveats: Twins' surplus sharing was weaker for beta out-of-frame sequences. Sequences that were out-of-frame, alpha and twin-shared displayed an excess of low generation probability. These conclusions were based on statistical analysis (cross-sectional, not following the same donors).

CDR1 is LGHDT, CDR2 YNNKEL, per germline (reference sequence). The V gene lost 1 base and the J gene lost 3 bases, with 13 bases spanning the gap. The CDR3 spans 16 residues. One entry per CDR3 protein, called by TCRdb with MiXCR from the 5' RACE reads. The sample lists approximately 1.8 million distinct CDR3 sequences; about 32% were seen once. Concerning this clonotype itself: Its target is not known.

The TCR originated in a newborn girl in good health. The chain carries TRBV3-1 and TRBJ1-5; D gene ambiguous. Sequenced material: cord blood. CDR3 loop: CASSQGSRFDNQPQHF. In DNA, the CDR3 is TGTGCCAGCAGCCAAGGGTCCAGATTCGACAATCAGCCCCAGCATTTT.